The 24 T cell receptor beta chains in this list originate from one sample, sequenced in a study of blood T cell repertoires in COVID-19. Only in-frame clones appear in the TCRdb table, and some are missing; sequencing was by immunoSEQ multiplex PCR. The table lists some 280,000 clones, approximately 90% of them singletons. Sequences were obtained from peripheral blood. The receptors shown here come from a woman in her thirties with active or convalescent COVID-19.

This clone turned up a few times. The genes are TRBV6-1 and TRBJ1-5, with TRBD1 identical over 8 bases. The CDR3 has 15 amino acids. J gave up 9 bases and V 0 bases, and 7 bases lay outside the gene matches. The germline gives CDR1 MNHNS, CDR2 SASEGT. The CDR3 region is CASSEAPGGLWPQHF. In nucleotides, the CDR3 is TGTGCCAGCAGTGAAGCGCCAGGGGGCCTATGGCCCCAGCATTTT.

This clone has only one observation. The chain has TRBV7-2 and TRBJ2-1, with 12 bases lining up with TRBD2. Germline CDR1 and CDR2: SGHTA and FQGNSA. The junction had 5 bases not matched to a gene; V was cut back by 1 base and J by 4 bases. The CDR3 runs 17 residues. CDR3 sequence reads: CASSLVASGGVYNEQFF. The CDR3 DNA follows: TGTGCCAGCAGCTTAGTGGCTAGCGGGGGGGTTTACAATGAGCAGTTCTTC.

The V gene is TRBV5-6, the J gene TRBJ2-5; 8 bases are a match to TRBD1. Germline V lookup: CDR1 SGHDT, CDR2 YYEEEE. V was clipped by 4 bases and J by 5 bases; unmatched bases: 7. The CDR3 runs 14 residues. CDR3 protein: CASSLRTGRETQYF. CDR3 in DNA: TGTGCCAGCAGCCTCCGGACAGGGCGCGAGACCCAGTACTTC.

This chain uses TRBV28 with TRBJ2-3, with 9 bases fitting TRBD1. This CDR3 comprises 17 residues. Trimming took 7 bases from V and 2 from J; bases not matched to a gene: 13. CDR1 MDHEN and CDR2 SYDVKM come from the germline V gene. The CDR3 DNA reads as TGTGCCAGCACCCCAACCCCGGGACAGGGAGACACAGATACGCAGTATTTT. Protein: CASTPTPGQGDTDTQYF.

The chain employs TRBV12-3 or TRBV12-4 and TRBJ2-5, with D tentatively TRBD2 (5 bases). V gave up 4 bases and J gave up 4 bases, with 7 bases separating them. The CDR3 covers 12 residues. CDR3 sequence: CASSYTRETQYF. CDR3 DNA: TGTGCCAGCAGTTATACTAGAGAGACCCAGTACTTC.

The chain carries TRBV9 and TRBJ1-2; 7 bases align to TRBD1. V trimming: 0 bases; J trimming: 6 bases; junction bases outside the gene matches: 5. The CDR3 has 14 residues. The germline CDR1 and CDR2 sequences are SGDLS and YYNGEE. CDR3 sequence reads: CASSVGGGGDGYTF. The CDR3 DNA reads TGTGCCAGCAGCGTAGGAGGGGGCGGAGATGGCTACACCTTC.

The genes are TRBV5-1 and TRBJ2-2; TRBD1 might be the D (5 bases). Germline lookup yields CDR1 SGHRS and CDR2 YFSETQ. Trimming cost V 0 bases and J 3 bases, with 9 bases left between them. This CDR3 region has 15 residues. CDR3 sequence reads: CASSLVVGDTGELFF. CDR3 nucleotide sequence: TGCGCCAGCAGCTTGGTGGTAGGGGACACCGGGGAGCTGTTTTTT. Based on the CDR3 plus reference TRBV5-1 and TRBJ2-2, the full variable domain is KAGVTQTPRYLIKTRGQQVTLSCSPISGHRSVSWYQQTPGQGLQFLFEYFSETQRNKGNFPGRFSGRQFSNSRSEMNVSTLELGDSALYLCASSLVVGDTGELFFGEGSRLTVL.

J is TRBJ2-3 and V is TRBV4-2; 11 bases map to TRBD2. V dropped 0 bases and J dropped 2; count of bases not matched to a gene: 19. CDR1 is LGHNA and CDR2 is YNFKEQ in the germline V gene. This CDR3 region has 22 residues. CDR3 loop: CASSQDWDLAGGPLSYTDTQYF. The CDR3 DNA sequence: TGTGCCAGCAGCCAAGATTGGGACCTAGCGGGGGGCCCCTTATCCTACACAGATACGCAGTATTTT.

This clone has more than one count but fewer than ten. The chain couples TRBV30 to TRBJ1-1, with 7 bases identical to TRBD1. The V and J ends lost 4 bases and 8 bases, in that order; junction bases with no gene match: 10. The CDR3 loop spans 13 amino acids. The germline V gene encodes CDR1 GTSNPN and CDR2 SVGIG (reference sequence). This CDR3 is CAWTDRRESEAFF. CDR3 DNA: TGTGCCTGGACGGACAGGCGAGAGTCCGAAGCTTTCTTT.

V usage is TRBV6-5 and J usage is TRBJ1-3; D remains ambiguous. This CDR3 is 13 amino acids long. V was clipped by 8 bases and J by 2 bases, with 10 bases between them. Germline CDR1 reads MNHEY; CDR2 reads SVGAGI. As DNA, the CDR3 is TGTGCCAGCCACCTATCCCCTGGAAACACCATATATTTT. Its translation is CASHLSPGNTIYF.

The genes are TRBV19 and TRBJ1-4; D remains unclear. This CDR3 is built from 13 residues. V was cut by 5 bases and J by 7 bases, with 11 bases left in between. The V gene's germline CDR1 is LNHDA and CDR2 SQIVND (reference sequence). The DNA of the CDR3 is TGTGCCAGTAGTCACGGACGGGGTGAAAAACTGTTTTTT. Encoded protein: CASSHGRGEKLFF.

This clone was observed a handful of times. CDR3 amino acids: CASSFRGSEKLFF. The DNA of the CDR3 is TGTGCCAGCAGTTTTAGGGGTAGTGAAAAACTGTTTTTT. V usage is TRBV28 and J usage is TRBJ1-4; possibly TRBD1 for D (5 bases). The CDR3 runs to 13 residues. The germline gives CDR1 MDHEN, CDR2 SYDVKM. V was trimmed by 3 bases and J by 7 bases, leaving 9 bases between them.

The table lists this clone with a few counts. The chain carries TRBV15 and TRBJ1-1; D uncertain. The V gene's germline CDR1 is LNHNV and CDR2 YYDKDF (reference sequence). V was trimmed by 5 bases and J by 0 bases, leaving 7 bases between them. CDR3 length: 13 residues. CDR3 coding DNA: TGTGCCACCAGCGCCCGGTTGAACACTGAAGCTTTCTTT. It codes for CATSARLNTEAFF.

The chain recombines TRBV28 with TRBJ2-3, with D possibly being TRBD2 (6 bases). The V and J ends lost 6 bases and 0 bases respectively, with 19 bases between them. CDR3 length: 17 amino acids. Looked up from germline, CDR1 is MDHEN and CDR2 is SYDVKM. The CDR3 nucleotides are TGTGCCAGCAGCCCGTTGGGCGGGGCGTCTAGCACAGATACGCAGTATTTT. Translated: CASSPLGGASSTDTQYF.

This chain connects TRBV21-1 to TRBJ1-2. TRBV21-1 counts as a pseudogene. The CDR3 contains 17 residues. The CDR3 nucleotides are TGTGCCAGCAGCACCCAACGGGGGGGGTCTAATAACTATGGCTACACCTTC. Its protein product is CASSTQRGGSNNYGYTF.

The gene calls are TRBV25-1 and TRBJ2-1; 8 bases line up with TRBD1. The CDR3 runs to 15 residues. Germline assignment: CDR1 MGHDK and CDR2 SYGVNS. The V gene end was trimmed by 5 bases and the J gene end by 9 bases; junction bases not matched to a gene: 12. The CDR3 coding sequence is TGTGCCAGCAGTTCTAATGCAGGGGGCAAAGGTGAGCAGTTCTTC. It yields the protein CASSSNAGGKGEQFF.

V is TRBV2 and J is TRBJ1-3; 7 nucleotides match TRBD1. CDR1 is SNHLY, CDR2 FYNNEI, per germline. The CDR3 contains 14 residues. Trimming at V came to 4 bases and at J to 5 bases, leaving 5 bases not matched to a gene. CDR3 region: CASSAVTGRNTIYF. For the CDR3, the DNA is TGTGCCAGCAGTGCCGTGACAGGGAGAAACACCATATATTTT.

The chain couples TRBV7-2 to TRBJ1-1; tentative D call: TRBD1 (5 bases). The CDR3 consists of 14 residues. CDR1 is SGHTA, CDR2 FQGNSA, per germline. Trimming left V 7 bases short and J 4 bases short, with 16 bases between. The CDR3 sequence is CASNPLRGSTEAFF. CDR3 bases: TGTGCCAGCAACCCACTTAGGGGTTCCACTGAAGCTTTCTTT.

In DNA form, the CDR3 reads TGTGCCAGCAGCCGCCGGGGGGTTGGAAACACCATATATTTT. This gives the protein CASSRRGVGNTIYF. The chain employs TRBV9 and TRBJ1-3, with D possibly TRBD1 on 5 matching bases. The ends were cut back, 4 bases at V and 3 bases at J, with 11 bases in the middle. The CDR3 is 14 residues long. Germline loops: CDR1 SGDLS, CDR2 YYNGEE.

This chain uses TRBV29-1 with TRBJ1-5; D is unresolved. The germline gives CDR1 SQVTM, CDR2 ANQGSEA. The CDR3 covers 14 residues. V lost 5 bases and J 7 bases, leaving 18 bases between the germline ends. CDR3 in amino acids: CSVCWAGSLQPQHF. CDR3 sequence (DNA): TGCAGCGTTTGTTGGGCAGGAAGTTTGCAGCCCCAGCATTTT.

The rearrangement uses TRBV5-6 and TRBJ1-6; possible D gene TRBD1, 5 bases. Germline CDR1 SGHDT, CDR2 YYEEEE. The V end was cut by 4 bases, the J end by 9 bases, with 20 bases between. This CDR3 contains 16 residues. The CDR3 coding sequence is TGTGCCAGCAGCCCGGGGGGGAGGTCTCCCATTTCACCCCTCCACTTT. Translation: CASSPGGRSPISPLHF. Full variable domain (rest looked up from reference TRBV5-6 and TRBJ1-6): DAGVTQSPTHLIKTRGQQVTLRCSPKSGHDTVSWYQQALGQGPQFIFQYYEEEERQRGNFPDRFSGHQFPNYSSELNVNALLLGDSALYLCASSPGGRSPISPLHFGNGTRLTVT.

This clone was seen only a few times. As DNA, the CDR3 is TGTGCCAGCAGCCCACAGGGGCGCACCGGGGAGCTGTTTTTT. It translates to CASSPQGRTGELFF. The chain recombines TRBV11-3 with TRBJ2-2, with 7 bases lining up with TRBD1. The J segment lost 4 bases and the V segment lost 5 bases, leaving 4 bases of the junction unmatched. CDR3 length equals 14 residues. Germline V gene sequence: CDR1 SGHNT, CDR2 YENEEA. The full variable domain, completed using reference TRBV11-3 and TRBJ2-2, is EAGVVQSPRYKIIEKKQPVAFWCNPISGHNTLYWYLQNLGQGPELLIRYENEEAVDDSQLPKDRFSAERLKGVDSTLKIQPAELGDSAVYLCASSPQGRTGELFFGEGSRLTVL.

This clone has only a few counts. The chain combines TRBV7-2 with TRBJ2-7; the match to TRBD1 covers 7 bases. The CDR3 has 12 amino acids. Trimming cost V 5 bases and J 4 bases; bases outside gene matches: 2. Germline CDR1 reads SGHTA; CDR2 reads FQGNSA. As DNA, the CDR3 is TGTGCCAGCAGCGAACAGGGGTACGAGCAGTACTTC. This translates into CASSEQGYEQYF.

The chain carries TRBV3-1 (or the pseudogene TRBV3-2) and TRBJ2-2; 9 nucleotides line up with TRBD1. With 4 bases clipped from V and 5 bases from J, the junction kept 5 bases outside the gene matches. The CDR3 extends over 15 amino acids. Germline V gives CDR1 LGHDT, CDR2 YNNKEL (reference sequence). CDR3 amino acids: CASSRSTGGTGELFF. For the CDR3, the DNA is TGTGCCAGCAGCCGCTCGACAGGGGGAACCGGGGAGCTGTTTTTT.